Below are 2 T cell receptor beta chains sequenced from a single sample in a study of blood T cell repertoires in COVID-19. TCRdb keeps only in-frame clones here, not all; method: immunoSEQ multiplex PCR. Of about 150,000 clones listed, 75% to 85% are singletons. The source material was peripheral blood. These receptors originate from a man aged 55 to 70 with acute or convalescent COVID-19.

The CDR3 DNA sequence: TGTGCCAGCAGCTTAGACGGCGGCGCGCGGGAGCAGTACTTC. It translates to CASSLDGGAREQYF. The chain joins TRBV7-2 to TRBJ2-7; D ambiguous. Germline-derived CDR1 and CDR2 are SGHTA and FQGNSA. This CDR3 has 14 amino acids. Trimming took off 1 base at V and 7 bases at J, with 14 bases between the two ends.

The chain uses TRBV10-2 and TRBJ2-7; 8 bases are shared with TRBD1. The CDR3 is made up of 13 amino acids. V lost 5 bases and J lost 5; bases outside the gene matches: 5. Per germline, CDR1 WSHSY and CDR2 SAAADI. The CDR3 nucleotides read TGCGCCAGCAGTACCGACAGGGGCAACGAGCAGTACTTC. Its translation: CASSTDRGNEQYF.